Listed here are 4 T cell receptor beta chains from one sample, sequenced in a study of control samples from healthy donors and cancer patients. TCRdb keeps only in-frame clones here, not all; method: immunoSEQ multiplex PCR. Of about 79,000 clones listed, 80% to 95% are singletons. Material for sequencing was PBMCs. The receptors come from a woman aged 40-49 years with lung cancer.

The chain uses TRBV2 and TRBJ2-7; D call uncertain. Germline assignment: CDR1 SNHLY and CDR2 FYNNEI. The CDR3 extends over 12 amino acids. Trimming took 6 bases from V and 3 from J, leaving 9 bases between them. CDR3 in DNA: TGTGCCAGCAGCCGAGGTGGCTACGAGCAGTACTTC. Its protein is CASSRGGYEQYF.

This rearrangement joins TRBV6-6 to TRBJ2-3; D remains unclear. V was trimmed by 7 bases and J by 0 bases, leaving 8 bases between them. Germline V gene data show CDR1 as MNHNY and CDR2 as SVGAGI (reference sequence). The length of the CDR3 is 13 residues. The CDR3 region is CASTRPSTDTQYF. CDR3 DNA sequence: TGTGCCAGCACCAGACCCAGCACAGATACGCAGTATTTT.

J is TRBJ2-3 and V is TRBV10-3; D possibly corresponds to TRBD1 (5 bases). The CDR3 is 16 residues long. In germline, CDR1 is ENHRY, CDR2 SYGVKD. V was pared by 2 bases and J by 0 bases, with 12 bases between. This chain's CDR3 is CAISENDRLSTDTQYF. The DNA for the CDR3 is TGTGCCATCAGTGAGAACGACAGACTCAGCACAGATACGCAGTATTTT.

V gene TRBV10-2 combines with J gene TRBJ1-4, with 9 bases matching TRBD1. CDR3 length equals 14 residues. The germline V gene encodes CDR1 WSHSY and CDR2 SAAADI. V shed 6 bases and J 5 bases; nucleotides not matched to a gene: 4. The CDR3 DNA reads TGCGCCAGCAGGGGGACAGGGCGAAATGAAAAACTGTTTTTT. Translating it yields CASRGTGRNEKLFF.